Listed below are T cell receptor beta chains from one sample, sequenced in a study of cytomegalovirus exposure and HLA in healthy donors. Assay: immunoSEQ multiplex PCR; the TCRdb copy retains only in-frame clones and omits some. Here the sample spans about 93,000 clones, 55% to 70% being singletons. The sequenced sample consisted of PBMCs. The receptors were gathered from a boy aged 10-17 years in good health and CMV-seropositive. CDR3s include the opening cysteine and the closing phenylalanine or tryptophan. The order of the fields is J gene, V gene, CDR3 protein.

TRBJ2-4 TRBV15 CATSPRVAGMIAKNIQYF
TRBJ2-7 TRBV2 CASSEGSGGDYEQYF
TRBJ2-2 TRBV5-4 CASSRDRGNTGELFF
TRBJ1-1 TRBV7-2 CASSFTGTGNTEAFF
TRBJ2-5 TRBV20-1 CSATGAQTQYF
TRBJ1-4 TRBV4-2 CASSQIPGQGFEKLFF
TRBJ1-1 TRBV9 CASSAQGAPTLLDTEAFF
TRBJ2-3 TRBV9 CASSVVGTSGTWDTQYF
TRBJ1-1 TRBV4-3 CASSQEFGYTEAFF
TRBJ1-4 TRBV18 CASSPGTGREKLFF
TRBJ2-7 TRBV18 CASSAGVGSYEQYF
TRBJ1-2 TRBV5-1 CASSLVGGTGYTF
TRBJ1-1 TRBV5-1 CASSLSGERNTEAFF
TRBJ2-1 TRBV6-5 CASRLGRHRVGEQFF
TRBJ2-5 TRBV5-1 CASTHSTGETQYF
TRBJ2-2 TRBV9 CASSVAPSGGNGGELFF
TRBJ1-2 TRBV20-1 CIGPWVGGYTF
TRBJ2-1 TRBV5-1 CASSTGLAGGTYNEQFF
TRBJ2-1 TRBV6-6 CASSYQGSENEQFF
TRBJ2-3 TRBV5-1 CASSSERGSTDTQYF
TRBJ2-2 TRBV5-4 CASSSQGWGELFF
TRBJ2-5 TRBV30 CAWSVPVQETQYF
TRBJ1-6 TRBV30 CAWGDRSSYNSPLHF
TRBJ1-1 TRBV19 CASSINQGTNTEAFF
TRBJ1-2 TRBV18 CASSPSDRVSGYTF
TRBJ1-4 TRBV30 CAWADGTLLSTNEKLFF
TRBJ2-2 TRBV27 CASSELAVGTGELFF
TRBJ1-1 TRBV7-3 CASSLGGRGTEAFF
TRBJ2-3 TRBV27 CASSRNRGNTQYF
TRBJ1-5 TRBV6-5 CASSYRSNQPQHF
TRBJ2-1 TRBV5-4 CASSFVDEQFF
TRBJ2-7 TRBV7-8 CASSPRTIREQYF
TRBJ2-7 TRBV30 CAWSTIRGLEQYF
TRBJ1-2 TRBV7-3 CASSPTGAGYGYTF
TRBJ2-7 TRBV5-5 CASSPAGGASNGEQYF
TRBJ2-3 TRBV7-3 CASSFRAGDTDTQYF
TRBJ2-3 TRBV5-1 CASSVEMGTDTQYF
TRBJ1-1 TRBV5-4 CASSLDSMNTEAFF
TRBJ2-7 TRBV5-1 CASSQETGFAYEQYF
TRBJ2-1 TRBV9 CASSTGPTYNEQFF
TRBJ2-7 TRBV29-1 CSVEDLGTGVSLYEQYF
TRBJ2-1 TRBV10-3 CATRDREFIKFF
TRBJ1-2 TRBV27 CASRGAGRTEANYGYTF